A single sample is the source of the 14 T cell receptor beta chains below, sequenced in a study of regulatory T cells in long-lasting Graves disease. Arm-PCR of CDR3 regions with iRepertoire HTBI primers generated TCR beta libraries. TCRdb independently ran MiXCR on the multiplex PCR reads; one entry per CDR3 protein. The data contain 510,000 or so distinct CDR3 sequences, 12% of them singletons. As for time point: newly diagnosed GD, antithyroid drugs for less than 3 months. With RNA extracted from PBMCs as input, the TCR library was made. These data also formed part of another study, on T cells in Graves' hyperthyroidism and ophthalmopathy.

Sequences were derived from peripheral blood mononuclear cells (PBMCs), sampled at new diagnosis, from a patient treated with antithyroid drugs. The receptors come from a woman aged 30 to 39 with Graves disease.

On this clonotype itself: A read error is possible here, since a much larger clone lies one base away. The rearrangement uses TRBV7-8 and TRBJ2-7, with 9 nucleotides matching TRBD2. V shed 1 base and J 0 bases; nucleotides not matched to a gene: 1. This CDR3 spans 15 amino acids. CDR1 and CDR2 from the germline V gene are SGHVS and FQNEAQ. CDR3 in DNA: TGTGCCAGCAGCTTAGGACTAGCGGTCTCCTACGAGCAGTACTTC. It encodes CASSLGLAVSYEQYF.

This clonotype was seen more than once but under ten times. The chain combines TRBV4-1 with TRBJ2-7; TRBD2 agrees at 13 bases. In germline, CDR1 is MGHRA, CDR2 YSYEKL. V shed 4 bases, J shed 1 base, and the junction held 10 bases outside the gene matches. The CDR3 extends over 18 amino acids. The CDR3: CASSRWTSGRYGSYEQYF. In nucleotides, the CDR3 is TGCGCCAGCAGCCGGTGGACTAGCGGGAGATATGGATCCTACGAGCAGTACTTC.

Many counts were recorded for this clonotype. This chain's CDR3 is CASSPPTDTQYF. The CDR3 bases are TGTGCCAGCAGCCCCCCGACAGATACGCAGTATTTT. The genes are TRBV28 and TRBJ2-3; the D is unclear. The CDR3 is made up of 12 amino acids. Deletions cut 6 bases from V and 3 bases from J, with 7 bases between. Looked up from germline, CDR1 is MDHEN and CDR2 is SYDVKM.

This clonotype was picked up many times. The V call is TRBV20-1, the J call TRBJ2-1, with D possibly TRBD2 on 5 matching bases. The CDR3 extends over 13 amino acids. The germline CDR1 and CDR2 sequences are DFQATT and SNEGSKA (reference sequence). Trimming took 6 bases from V and 9 from J, leaving 18 bases between them. The CDR3 loop is CSAPSELVGEQFF. The DNA for the CDR3 is TGCAGTGCCCCGTCCGAACTAGTAGGTGAGCAGTTCTTC.

This clonotype has ten or more counts. The genes are TRBV2 and TRBJ2-6; D gene unclear. The germline CDR1 and CDR2 sequences are SNHLY and FYNNEI. The ends were cut back, 2 bases at V and 8 bases at J, with 1 base in the middle. The CDR3 contains 11 residues. The CDR3 sequence: CASSETNVLTF. As DNA, the CDR3 is TGTGCCAGCAGTGAAACCAACGTCCTGACTTTC.

This clonotype was observed at least ten times. J is TRBJ1-1 and V is TRBV20-1; the match to TRBD1 covers 7 bases. Unmatched junction bases numbered 14, after V lost 6 bases and J lost 1 base. Per germline, CDR1 DFQATT and CDR2 SNEGSKA (reference sequence). The CDR3 has 16 residues. As DNA, the CDR3 is TGCAGTGCCAGGGGGAGGCAGGTGAAGGGGAACACTGAAGCTTTCTTT. It translates to CSARGRQVKGNTEAFF.

In its sample, this clonotype was seen many times. The missing conserved phenylalanine or tryptophan at the end of this CDR3 makes a read error likely. This rearrangement joins TRBV28 to TRBJ2-3; D perhaps matches TRBD2 (6 bases). The germline V and J ends were trimmed by 6 bases and 0 bases, with 13 bases remaining between them. The CDR3 runs 15 residues. Germline CDR1 and CDR2: MDHEN and SYDVKM. CDR3 sequence (DNA): TGTGCCAGCAGGGGGACTCCCCTTAGCACAGATACGCAGTATTAT. Its protein is CASRGTPLSTDTQYY.

This clonotype appeared many times. The chain carries TRBV30 and TRBJ1-5, with D perhaps TRBD1 (5 bases). Germline V gives CDR1 GTSNPN, CDR2 SVGIG (reference sequence). The V gene lost 2 bases and the J gene lost 10 bases, with 18 bases spanning the gap. This CDR3 is 14 amino acids long. CDR3 residues: CAWSYLRGEGPQHF. CDR3 in DNA: TGTGCCTGGAGTTACTTGAGGGGTGAAGGCCCCCAGCATTTT. Full variable domain (remainder filled in from reference TRBV30 and TRBJ1-5): SQTIHQWPATLVQPVGSPLSLECTVEGTSNPNLYWYRQAAGRGLQLLFYSVGIGQISSEVPQNLSASRPQDRQFILSSKKLLLSDSGFYLCAWSYLRGEGPQHFGDGTRLSIL.

In its sample, this clonotype was seen a few times. The chain links TRBV29-1 to TRBJ1-3, with D unclear. The CDR3 runs 11 residues. The germline gives CDR1 SQVTM, CDR2 ANQGSEA. Trimming took 3 bases from V and 3 from J, leaving 3 bases between them. This CDR3 reads CSVDSGNTIYF. The CDR3 nucleotides are TGCAGCGTTGACAGTGGAAACACCATATATTTT.

Ten or more counts support this clonotype. The genes are TRBV2 and TRBJ2-3; perhaps TRBD1 as D (6 bases). This CDR3 comprises 12 residues. Germline V gene sequence: CDR1 SNHLY, CDR2 FYNNEI. With 3 bases removed from V and 7 bases from J, the gap between germline ends came to 8 bases. For the CDR3, the DNA is TGTGCCAGCAGTGATAGGGGGAATACGCAGTATTTT. Encoded protein: CASSDRGNTQYF.

This clonotype was observed many times. This sequence joins TRBV7-9 and TRBJ2-1; 8 bases fit TRBD2. The CDR3 covers 14 residues. The V gene's germline CDR1 is SEHNR and CDR2 FQNEAQ (reference sequence). The junction had 7 bases not matched to a gene; V was cut back by 4 bases and J by 8 bases. CDR3: CASSSQRESDEQFF. CDR3 nucleotide sequence: TGTGCCAGCAGCTCCCAGCGGGAGAGCGATGAGCAGTTCTTC.

The rearrangement links TRBV20-1 to TRBJ2-1, with a tentative D call TRBD2 (7 bases). The V gene's germline CDR1 is DFQATT and CDR2 SNEGSKA (reference sequence). V was shortened by 4 bases and J by 9 bases, with 28 bases between the two germline ends. The CDR3 runs to 17 residues. In nucleotides, the CDR3 is TGCAGTGCTATTGGGGGGGGCTTGAGGGTCTTTTACGGTGAGCAGTTCTTC. Protein: CSAIGGGLRVFYGEQFF.

This clonotype was seen many times. V is TRBV5-1 and J is TRBJ2-2, with 9 nucleotides matching TRBD2. Germline V gene data show CDR1 as SGHRS and CDR2 as YFSETQ. The CDR3 extends over 15 amino acids. J gave up 4 bases and V 4 bases, and 5 bases lay outside the gene matches. This chain's CDR3 is CASSISGRTTGELFF. The CDR3 nucleotides are TGCGCCAGCAGCATTAGCGGGAGAACCACCGGGGAGCTGTTTTTT.

This clonotype appeared many times. The J gene is TRBJ2-5, the V gene TRBV7-8; D not resolved. The V end lost 2 bases, the J end lost 1 base, and 14 bases lay between the germline ends. Germline CDR1 and CDR2: SGHVS and FQNEAQ. The CDR3 has 16 amino acids. The CDR3: CASSLWPKAAQETQYF. Written as DNA, the CDR3 is TGTGCCAGCAGCTTATGGCCCAAGGCAGCCCAAGAGACCCAGTACTTC.